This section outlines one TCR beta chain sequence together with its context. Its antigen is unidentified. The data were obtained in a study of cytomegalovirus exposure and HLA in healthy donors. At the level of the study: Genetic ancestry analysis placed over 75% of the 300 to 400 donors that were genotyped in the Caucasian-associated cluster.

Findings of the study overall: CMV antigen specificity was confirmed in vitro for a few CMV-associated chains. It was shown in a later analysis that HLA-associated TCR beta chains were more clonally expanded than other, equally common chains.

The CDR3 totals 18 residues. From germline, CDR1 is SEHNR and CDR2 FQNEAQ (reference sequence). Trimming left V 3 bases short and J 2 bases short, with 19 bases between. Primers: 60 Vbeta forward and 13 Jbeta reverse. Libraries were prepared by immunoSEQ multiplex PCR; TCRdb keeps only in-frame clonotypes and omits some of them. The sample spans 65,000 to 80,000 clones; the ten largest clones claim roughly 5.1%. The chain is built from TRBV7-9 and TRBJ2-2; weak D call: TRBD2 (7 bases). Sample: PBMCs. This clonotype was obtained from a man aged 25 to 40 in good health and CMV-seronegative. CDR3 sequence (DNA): TGTGCCAGCAGCTTCTGGGGTTTGCGGGGGCGAAACACCGGGGAGCTGTTTTTT. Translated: CASSFWGLRGRNTGELFF. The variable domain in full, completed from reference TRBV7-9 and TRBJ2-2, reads DTGVSQNPRHKITKRGQNVTFRCDPISEHNRLYWYRQTLGQGPEFLTYFQNEAQLEKSRLLSDRFSAERPKGSFSTLEIQRTEQGDSAMYLCASSFWGLRGRNTGELFFGEGSRLTVL.